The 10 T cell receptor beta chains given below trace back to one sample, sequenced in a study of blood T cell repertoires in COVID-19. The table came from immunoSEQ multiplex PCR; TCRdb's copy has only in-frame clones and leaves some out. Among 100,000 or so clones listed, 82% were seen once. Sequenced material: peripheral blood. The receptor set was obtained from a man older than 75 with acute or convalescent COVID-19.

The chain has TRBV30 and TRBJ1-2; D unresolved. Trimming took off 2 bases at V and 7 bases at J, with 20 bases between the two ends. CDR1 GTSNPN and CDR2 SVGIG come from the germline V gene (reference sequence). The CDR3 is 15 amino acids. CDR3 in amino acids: CAWSRPAEVFGGYTF. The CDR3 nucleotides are TGTGCCTGGAGTAGACCCGCTGAGGTCTTCGGTGGCTACACCTTC.

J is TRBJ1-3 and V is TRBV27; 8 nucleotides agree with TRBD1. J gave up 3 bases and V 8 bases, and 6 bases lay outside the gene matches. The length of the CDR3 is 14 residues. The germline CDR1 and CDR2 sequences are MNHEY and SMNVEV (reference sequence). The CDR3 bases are TGTGCCAGCTCAAGCAGGGGGCTTGGAAACACCATATATTTT. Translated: CASSSRGLGNTIYF.

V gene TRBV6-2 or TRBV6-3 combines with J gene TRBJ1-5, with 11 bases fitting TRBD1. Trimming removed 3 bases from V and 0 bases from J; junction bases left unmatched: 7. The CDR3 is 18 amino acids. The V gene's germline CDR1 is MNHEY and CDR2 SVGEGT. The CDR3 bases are TGTGCCAGCAGTTATCCGGGACAGGGGGTTTATAGCAATCAGCCCCAGCATTTT. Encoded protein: CASSYPGQGVYSNQPQHF.

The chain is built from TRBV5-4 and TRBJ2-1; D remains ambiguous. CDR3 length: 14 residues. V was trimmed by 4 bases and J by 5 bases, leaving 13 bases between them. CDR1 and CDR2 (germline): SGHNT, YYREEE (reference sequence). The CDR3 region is CASSTVPLDNEQFF. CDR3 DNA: TGTGCCAGCAGCACGGTCCCACTCGACAATGAGCAGTTCTTC.

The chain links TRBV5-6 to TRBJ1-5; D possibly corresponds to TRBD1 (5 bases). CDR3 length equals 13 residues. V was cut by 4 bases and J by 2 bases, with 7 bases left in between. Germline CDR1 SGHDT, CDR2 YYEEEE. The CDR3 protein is CASSRQRNQPQHF. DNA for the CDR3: TGTGCCAGCAGCCGACAGCGCAATCAGCCCCAGCATTTT.

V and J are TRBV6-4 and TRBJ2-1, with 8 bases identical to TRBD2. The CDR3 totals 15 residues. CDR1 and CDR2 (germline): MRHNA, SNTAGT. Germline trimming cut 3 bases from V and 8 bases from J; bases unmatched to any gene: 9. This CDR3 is CASSEFGSGGDEQFF. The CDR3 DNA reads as TGTGCCAGCAGTGAATTCGGGTCCGGGGGGGATGAGCAGTTCTTC.

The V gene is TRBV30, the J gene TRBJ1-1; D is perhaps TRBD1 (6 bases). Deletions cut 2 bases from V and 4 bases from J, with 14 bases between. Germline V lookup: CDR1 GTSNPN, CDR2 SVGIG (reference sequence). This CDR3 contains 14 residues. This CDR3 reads CAWSRQGRGTEAFF. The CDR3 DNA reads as TGTGCCTGGAGTCGGCAGGGGAGGGGCACTGAAGCTTTCTTT.

The CDR3 loop reads CASSFLTVTDTQYF. CDR3 sequence (DNA): TGTGCCAGCAGCTTCTTAACTGTTACAGATACGCAGTATTTT. V and J are TRBV7-2 and TRBJ2-3; D gene unclear. Germline CDR1 and CDR2: SGHTA and FQGNSA. The CDR3 is made up of 14 amino acids. Trimming pared 3 bases from V and 3 bases from J, leaving 10 bases between.

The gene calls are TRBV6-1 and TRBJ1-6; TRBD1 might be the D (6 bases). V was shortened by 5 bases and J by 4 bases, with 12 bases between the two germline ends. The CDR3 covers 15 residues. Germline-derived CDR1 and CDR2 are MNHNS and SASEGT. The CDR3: CASSHRDIYNSPLHF. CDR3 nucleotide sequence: TGTGCCAGCAGTCACCGGGACATATATAATTCACCCCTCCACTTT.

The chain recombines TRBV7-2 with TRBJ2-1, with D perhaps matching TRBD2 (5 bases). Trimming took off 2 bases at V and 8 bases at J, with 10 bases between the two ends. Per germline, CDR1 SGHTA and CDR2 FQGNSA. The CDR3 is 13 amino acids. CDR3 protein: CASSLRGGDEQFF. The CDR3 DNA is TGTGCCAGCAGCTTACGAGGAGGCGATGAGCAGTTCTTC.